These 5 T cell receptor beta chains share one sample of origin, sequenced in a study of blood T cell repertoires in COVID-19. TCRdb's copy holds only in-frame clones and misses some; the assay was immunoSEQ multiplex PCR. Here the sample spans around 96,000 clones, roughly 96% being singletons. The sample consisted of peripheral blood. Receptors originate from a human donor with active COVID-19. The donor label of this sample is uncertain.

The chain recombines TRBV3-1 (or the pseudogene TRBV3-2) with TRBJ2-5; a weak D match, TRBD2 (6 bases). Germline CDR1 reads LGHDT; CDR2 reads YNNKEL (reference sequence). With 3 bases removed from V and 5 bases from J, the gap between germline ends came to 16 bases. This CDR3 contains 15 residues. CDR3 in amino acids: CASSQRGTSHETQYF. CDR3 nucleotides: TGTGCCAGCAGCCAGCGCGGGACCTCCCACGAGACCCAGTACTTC.

CDR3 bases: TGTGCCAGCAGCCCACGACTAGCGGGAGGGTACTACGAGCAGTACTTC. Protein product: CASSPRLAGGYYEQYF. The rearrangement uses TRBV14 and TRBJ2-7; 14 bases map to TRBD2. Germline CDR1 is SGHDN and CDR2 is FVKESK. There are 16 residues in the CDR3. The J segment lost 3 bases and the V segment lost 4 bases, leaving 5 bases of the junction unmatched.

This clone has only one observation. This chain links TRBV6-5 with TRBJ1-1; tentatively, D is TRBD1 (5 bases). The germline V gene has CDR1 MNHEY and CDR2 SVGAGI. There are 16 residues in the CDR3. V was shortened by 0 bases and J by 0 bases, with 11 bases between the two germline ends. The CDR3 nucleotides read TGTGCCAGCAGTTACTCCAGGGTGGGGATGAACACTGAAGCTTTCTTT. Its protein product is CASSYSRVGMNTEAFF.

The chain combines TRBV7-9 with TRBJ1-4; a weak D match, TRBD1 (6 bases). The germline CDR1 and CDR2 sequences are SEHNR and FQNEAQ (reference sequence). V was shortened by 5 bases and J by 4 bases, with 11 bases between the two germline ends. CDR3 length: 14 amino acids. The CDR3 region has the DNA TGTGCCAGCAGCGTCAGGACAGATAATGAAAAACTGTTTTTT. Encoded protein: CASSVRTDNEKLFF.

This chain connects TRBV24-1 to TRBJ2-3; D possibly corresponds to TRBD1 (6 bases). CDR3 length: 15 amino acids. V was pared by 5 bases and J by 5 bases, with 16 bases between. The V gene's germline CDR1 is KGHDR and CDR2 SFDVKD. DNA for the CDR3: TGTGCCACCAGTGCACTTCAGGGGTCGGGAGATACGCAGTATTTT. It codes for CATSALQGSGDTQYF.